This section outlines one T cell receptor (beta chain) sequence together with its context. Its antigen is not identified. The V gene's germline CDR1 is MDHEN and CDR2 SYDVKM. The CDR3 totals 17 residues. V lost 5 bases to trimming and J lost 2 bases; unmatched junction nucleotides: 11. TCRdb reprocessed the 5' RACE reads via MiXCR and lists one record per CDR3 protein. The repertoire has some 700,000 distinct CDR3 sequences, around 20% of them found once; the top ten carry around 19%. The data originate from a study of CD8 T cells in ankylosing spondylitis. Study conclusions and caveats: Made up of 7 to 9 highly homologous variants, a TCR beta motif appeared characteristic of ankylosing spondylitis blood.

The sequence came from a male donor with ankylosing spondylitis. Sequences were obtained from blood, either unsorted or a sorted T cell fraction (not recorded which). This chain uses TRBV28 with TRBJ1-5; TRBD1 matches at 8 bases. This chain's CDR3 is CASSTTLTDRGNQPQHF. CDR3 nucleotide sequence: TGTGCCAGCAGTACAACACTCACGGACAGGGGCAATCAGCCCCAGCATTTT. Full variable domain (remainder filled in from reference TRBV28 and TRBJ1-5): DVKVTQSSRYLVKRTGEKVFLECVQDMDHENMFWYRQDPGLGLRLIYFSYDVKMKEKGDIPEGYSVSREKKERFSLILESASTNQTSMYLCASSTTLTDRGNQPQHFGDGTRLSIL.